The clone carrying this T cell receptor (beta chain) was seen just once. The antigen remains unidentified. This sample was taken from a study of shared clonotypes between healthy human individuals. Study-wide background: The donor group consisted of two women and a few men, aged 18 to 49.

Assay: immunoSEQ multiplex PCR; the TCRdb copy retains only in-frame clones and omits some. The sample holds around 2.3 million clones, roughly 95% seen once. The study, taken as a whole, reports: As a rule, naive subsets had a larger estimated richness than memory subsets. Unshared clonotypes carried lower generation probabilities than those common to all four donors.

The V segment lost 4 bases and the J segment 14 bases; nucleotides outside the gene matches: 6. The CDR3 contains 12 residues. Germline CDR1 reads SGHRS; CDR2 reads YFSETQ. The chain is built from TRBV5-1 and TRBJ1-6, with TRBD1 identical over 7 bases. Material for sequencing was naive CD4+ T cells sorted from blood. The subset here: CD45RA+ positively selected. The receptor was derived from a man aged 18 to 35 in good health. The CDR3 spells CASSLDRTTLHF. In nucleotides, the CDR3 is TGCGCCAGCAGCCTGGACAGGACCACCCTCCACTTT.